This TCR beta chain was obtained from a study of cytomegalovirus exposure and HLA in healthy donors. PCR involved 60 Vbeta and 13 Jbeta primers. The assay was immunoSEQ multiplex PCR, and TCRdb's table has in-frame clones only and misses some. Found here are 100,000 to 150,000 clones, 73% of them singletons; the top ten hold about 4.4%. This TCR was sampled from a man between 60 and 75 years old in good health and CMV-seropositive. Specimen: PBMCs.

The CDR3 loop reads CASSRGGRSKETQYF. Here the CDR3 DNA reads TGTGCCAGCAGCCGAGGGGGACGGTCAAAGGAGACCCAGTACTTC. This chain links TRBV5-4 with TRBJ2-5, with D perhaps TRBD1 (6 bases). The CDR3 extends over 15 amino acids. Germline CDR1 SGHNT, CDR2 YYREEE (reference sequence). The V end was cut by 4 bases, the J end by 5 bases, with 18 bases between.